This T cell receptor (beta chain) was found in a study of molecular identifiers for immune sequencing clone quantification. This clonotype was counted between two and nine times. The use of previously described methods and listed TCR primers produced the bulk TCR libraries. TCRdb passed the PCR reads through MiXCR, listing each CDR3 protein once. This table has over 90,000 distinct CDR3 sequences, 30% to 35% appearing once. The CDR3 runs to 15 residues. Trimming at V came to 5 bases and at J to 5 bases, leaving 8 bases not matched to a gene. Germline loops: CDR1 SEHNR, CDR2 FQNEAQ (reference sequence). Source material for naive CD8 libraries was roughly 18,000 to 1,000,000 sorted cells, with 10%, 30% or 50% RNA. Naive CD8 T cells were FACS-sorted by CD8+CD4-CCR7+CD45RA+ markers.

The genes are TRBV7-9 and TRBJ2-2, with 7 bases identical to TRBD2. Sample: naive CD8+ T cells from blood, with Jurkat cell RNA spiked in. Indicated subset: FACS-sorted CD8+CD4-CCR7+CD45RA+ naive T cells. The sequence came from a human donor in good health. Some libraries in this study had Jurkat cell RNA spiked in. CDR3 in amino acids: CASSGKREYTGELFF. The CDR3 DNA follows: TGTGCCAGCAGCGGAAAGCGGGAATATACCGGGGAGCTGTTTTTT.